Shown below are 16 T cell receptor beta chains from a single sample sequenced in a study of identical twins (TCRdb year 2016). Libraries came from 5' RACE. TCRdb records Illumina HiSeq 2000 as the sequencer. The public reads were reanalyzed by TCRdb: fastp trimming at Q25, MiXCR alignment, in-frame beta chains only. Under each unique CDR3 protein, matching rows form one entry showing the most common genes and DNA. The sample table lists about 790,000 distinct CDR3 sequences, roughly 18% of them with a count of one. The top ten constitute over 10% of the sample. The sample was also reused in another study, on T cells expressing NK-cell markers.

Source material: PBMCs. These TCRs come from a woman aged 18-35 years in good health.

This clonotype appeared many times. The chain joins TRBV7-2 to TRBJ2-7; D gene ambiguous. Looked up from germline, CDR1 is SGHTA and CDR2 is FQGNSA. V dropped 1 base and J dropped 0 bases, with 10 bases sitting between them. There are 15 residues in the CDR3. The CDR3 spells CASSLVPTSSYEQYF. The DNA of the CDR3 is TGTGCCAGCAGCTTAGTACCCACCAGCTCCTACGAGCAGTACTTC.

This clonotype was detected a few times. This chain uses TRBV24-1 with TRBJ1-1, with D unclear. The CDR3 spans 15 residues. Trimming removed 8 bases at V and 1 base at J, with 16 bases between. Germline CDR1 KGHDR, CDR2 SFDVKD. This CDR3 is CATTEAKRPNTEAFF. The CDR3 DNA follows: TGTGCCACCACGGAAGCCAAGCGACCGAACACTGAAGCTTTCTTT.

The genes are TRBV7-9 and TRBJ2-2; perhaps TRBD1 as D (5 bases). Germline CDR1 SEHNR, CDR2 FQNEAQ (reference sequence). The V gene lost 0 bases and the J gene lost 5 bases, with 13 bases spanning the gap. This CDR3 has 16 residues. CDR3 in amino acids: CASSLARIQGTGELFF. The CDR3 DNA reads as TGTGCCAGCAGCTTAGCGCGAATCCAGGGAACCGGGGAGCTGTTTTTT.

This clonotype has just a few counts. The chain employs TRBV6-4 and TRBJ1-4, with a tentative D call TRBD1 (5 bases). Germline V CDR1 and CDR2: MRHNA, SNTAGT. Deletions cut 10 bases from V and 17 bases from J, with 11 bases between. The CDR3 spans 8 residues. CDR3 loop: CATQQGFF. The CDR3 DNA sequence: TGTGCCACCCAGCAGGGCTTTTTT.

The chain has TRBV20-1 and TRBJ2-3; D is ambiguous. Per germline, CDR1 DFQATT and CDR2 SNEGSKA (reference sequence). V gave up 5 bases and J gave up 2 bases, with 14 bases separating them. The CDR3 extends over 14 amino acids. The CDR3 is CSAVGIEDTDTQYF. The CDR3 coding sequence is TGCAGTGCTGTAGGGATCGAGGACACAGATACGCAGTATTTT.

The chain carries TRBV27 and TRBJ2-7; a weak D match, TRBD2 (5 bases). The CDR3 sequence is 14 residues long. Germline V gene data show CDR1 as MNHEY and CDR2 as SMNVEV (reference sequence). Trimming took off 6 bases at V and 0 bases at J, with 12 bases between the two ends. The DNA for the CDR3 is TGTGCCAGCAGACTACTAGGCCACTCCTACGAGCAGTACTTC. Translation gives CASRLLGHSYEQYF.

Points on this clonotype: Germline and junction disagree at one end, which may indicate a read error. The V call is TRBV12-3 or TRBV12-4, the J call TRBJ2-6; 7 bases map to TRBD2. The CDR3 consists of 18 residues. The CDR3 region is CAISPPVLASSGANVLTF. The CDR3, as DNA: TGTGCCATCAGTCCCCCCGTACTAGCGAGCTCTGGGGCCAACGTCCTGACTTTC.

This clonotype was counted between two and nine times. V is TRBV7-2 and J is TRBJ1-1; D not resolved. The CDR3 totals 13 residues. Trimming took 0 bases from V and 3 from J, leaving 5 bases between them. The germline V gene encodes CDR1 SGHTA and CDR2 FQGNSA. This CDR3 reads CASSLAPHTEAFF. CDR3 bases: TGTGCCAGCAGCTTAGCGCCGCACACTGAAGCTTTCTTT.

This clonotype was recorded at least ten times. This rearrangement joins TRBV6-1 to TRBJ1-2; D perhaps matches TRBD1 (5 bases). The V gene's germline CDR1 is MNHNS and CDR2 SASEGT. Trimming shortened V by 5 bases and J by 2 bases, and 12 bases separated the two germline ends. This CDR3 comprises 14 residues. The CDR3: CASSRQHDNYGYTF. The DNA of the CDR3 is TGTGCCAGCAGTCGACAGCATGACAACTATGGCTACACCTTC.

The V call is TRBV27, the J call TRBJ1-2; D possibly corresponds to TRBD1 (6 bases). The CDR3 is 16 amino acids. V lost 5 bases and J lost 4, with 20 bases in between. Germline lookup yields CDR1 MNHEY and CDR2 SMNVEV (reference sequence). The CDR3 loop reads CASSPGGALEFYGYTF. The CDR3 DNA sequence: TGTGCCAGCAGTCCTGGGGGGGCACTAGAATTCTATGGCTACACCTTC.

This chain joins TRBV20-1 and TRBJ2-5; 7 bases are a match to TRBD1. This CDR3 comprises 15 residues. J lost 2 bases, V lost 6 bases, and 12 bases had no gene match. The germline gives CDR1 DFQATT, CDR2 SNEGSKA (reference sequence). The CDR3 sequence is CSAQGSRDAQETQYF. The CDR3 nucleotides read TGCAGTGCACAGGGGAGCCGGGATGCACAAGAGACCCAGTACTTC.

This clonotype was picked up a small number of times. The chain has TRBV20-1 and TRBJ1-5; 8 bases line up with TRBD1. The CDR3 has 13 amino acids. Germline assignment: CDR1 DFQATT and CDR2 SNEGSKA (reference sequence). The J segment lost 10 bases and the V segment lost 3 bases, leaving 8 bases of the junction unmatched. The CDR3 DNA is TGCAGTGCTAGTGGACAGGGAAGAGAACCCCAGCATTTT. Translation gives CSASGQGREPQHF.

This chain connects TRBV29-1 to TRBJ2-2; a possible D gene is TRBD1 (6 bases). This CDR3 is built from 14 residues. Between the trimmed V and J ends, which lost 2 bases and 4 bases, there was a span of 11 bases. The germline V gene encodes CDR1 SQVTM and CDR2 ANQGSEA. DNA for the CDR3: TGCAGCGTTGAACGGAACAGGGCCACCGGGGAGCTGTTTTTT. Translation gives CSVERNRATGELFF.

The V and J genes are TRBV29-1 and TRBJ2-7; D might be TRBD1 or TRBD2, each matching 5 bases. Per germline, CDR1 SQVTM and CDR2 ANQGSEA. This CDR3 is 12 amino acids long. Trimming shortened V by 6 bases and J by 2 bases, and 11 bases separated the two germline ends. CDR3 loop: CSVRDRTYEQYF. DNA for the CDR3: TGCAGCGTCCGGGACCGCACCTACGAGCAGTACTTC.

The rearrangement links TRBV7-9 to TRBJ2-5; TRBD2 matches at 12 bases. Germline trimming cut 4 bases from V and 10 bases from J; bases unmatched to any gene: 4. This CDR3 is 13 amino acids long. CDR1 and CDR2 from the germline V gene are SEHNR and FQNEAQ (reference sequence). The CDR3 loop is CASSSTSGSDQYF. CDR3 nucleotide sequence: TGTGCCAGCAGCTCGACTAGCGGGAGCGACCAGTACTTC.

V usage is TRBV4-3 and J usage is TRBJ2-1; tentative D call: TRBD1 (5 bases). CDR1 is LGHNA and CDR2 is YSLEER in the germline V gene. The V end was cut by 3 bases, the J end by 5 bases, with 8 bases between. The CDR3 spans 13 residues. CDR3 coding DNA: TGCGCCAGCAGCCATCAGGGAAACAATGAGCAGTTCTTC. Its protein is CASSHQGNNEQFF.